A selection of T cell receptor beta chains follows, all from one sample in a study. One entry per CDR3 protein, called by TCRdb with MiXCR from the RT-PCR reads. The sample holds about 700,000 distinct CDR3 sequences, 13% to 15% seen once. Sequenced input: memory CD4+ T cells from blood. The receptors here all came from a female donor in good health, serving as a healthy control. The conserved cysteine and the conserved F or W are not part of the CDR3 here.

>TRBV20-1|TRBJ1-2
SAAMRGDGYT
>TRBV5-5|TRBJ2-7
ASSLGPGYYEQY
>TRBV9|TRBJ2-2
ASSANRGGTGELF
>TRBV28|TRBJ1-1
ASGVSISTGAEAF
>TRBV18|TRBJ2-2
ASSPNLPSDTGELF
>TRBV20-1|TRBJ2-6
SARAETGANVLT
>TRBV20-1|TRBJ2-5
SAKTQGETQY
>TRBV20-1|TRBJ2-1
SAVSGSYNEQF
>TRBV10-3|TRBJ2-1
AITGTSGGSSYNEQF
>TRBV10-3|TRBJ2-3
AISAQGALTDTQY
>TRBV7-2|TRBJ1-1
ASSLESLVRTEAF
>TRBV6-5|TRBJ1-5
ASRETGQGQPQH